A single T cell receptor (beta chain) is shown here with its context. The sample comes from a study of control samples from healthy donors and cancer patients. This CDR3 contains 14 residues. Germline V gene data show CDR1 as MNHEY and CDR2 as SVGAGI. V lost 7 bases and J lost 2; bases outside the gene matches: 7. Assay: immunoSEQ multiplex PCR; the TCRdb copy retains only in-frame clones and omits some. Of some 120,000 clones listed, around 90% are singletons. Source material: blood. The receptor was derived from a man younger than 35 in good health. This chain connects TRBV6-5 to TRBJ2-5; 7 bases match TRBD2. The CDR3 bases are TGTGCCAGCAATAGAGCGGGACTACAAGAGACCCAGTACTTC. It codes for CASNRAGLQETQYF.